This T cell receptor beta chain originates from a study of OX40 agonist ivuxolimab in advanced cancers. Method: immunoSEQ multiplex PCR; TCRdb's copy keeps in-frame clones and lacks some. Altogether some 60,000 clones are present, roughly 85% being singletons, with the ten largest covering less than 0.45%. Germline CDR1 is LNHDA and CDR2 is SQIVND (reference sequence). V lost 5 bases and J lost 7; bases outside the gene matches: 7. This CDR3 contains 14 residues. The specimen comprised CD4+ or CD8+ T cells sorted from blood, sampled in a trial of the OX40 agonist ivuxolimab. This TCR derives from an adult with an advanced solid tumor such as melanoma, head and neck, liver or kidney cancer. The chain carries TRBV19 and TRBJ2-5, with 10 bases aligning to TRBD1. CDR3 protein: CASSATGGAGTQYF. The CDR3 nucleotides are TGTGCCAGTAGTGCGACAGGGGGCGCCGGGACCCAGTACTTC.